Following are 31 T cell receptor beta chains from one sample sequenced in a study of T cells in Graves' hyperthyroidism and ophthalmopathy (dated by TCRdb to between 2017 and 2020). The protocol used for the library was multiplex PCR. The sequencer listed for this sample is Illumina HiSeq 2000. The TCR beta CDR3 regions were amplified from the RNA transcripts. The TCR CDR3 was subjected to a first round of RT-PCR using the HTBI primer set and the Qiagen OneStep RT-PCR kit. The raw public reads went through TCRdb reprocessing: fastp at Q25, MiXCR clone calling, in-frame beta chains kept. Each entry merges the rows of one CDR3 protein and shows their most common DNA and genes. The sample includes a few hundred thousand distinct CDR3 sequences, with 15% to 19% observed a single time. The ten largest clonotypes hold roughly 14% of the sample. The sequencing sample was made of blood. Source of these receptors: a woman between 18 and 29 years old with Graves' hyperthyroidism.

CDR3 in DNA: TGTGCCAGCAGCGCGGACAGGGAAGCTTTCTTT. It codes for CASSADREAFF. The genes are TRBV9 and TRBJ1-1; 7 positions agree with TRBD1. Germline loops: CDR1 SGDLS, CDR2 YYNGEE. The CDR3 sequence is 11 residues long. V shed 3 bases and J 8 bases; nucleotides not matched to a gene: 1.

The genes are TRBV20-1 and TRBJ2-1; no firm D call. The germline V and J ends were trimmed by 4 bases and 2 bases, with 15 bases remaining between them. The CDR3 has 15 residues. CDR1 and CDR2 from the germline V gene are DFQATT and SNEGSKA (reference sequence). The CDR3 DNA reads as TGCAGTGCTAAAGTTCCAGCCGCCACCTACAATGAGCAGTTCTTC. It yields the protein CSAKVPAATYNEQFF.

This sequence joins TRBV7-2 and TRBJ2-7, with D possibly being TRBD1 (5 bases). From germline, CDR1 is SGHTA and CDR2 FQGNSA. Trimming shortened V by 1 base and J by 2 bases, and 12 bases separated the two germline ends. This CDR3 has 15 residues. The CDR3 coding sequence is TGTGCCAGCAGCTTAGTTGGCAGGGTGACCTACGAGCAGTACTTC. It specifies CASSLVGRVTYEQYF.

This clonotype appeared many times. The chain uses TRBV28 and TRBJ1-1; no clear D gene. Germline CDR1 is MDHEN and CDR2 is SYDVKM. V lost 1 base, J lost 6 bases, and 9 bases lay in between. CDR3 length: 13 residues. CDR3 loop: CASSLYAEPEAFF. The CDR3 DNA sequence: TGTGCCAGCAGTTTATATGCGGAACCTGAAGCTTTCTTT.

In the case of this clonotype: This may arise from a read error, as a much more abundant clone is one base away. CDR3 residues: CASSLGQGIRNEQYF. The CDR3 coding sequence is TGTGCCAGCAGTTTGGGACAGGGAATTCGCAATGAGCAGTACTTC. The J gene is TRBJ2-7, the V gene TRBV6-9; 9 bases map to TRBD1. The CDR3 is made up of 15 amino acids. V dropped 4 bases and J dropped 7; count of bases not matched to a gene: 11. The germline V gene has CDR1 MNHGY and CDR2 SVAAGI.

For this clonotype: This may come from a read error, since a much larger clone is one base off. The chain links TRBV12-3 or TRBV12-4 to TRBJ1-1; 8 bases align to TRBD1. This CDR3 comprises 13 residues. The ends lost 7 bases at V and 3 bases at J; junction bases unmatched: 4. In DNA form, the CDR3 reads TGTGCCAGCAAGGGACAGGTGGACACTGAAGCTTTCTTT. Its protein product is CASKGQVDTEAFF.

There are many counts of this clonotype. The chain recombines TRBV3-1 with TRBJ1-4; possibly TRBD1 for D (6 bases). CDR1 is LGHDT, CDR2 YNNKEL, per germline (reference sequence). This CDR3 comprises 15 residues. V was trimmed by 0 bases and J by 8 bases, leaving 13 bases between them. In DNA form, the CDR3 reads TGTGCCAGCAGCCAAGAAGGGGGGGCGCGAGAAAAACTGTTTTTT. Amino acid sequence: CASSQEGGAREKLFF.

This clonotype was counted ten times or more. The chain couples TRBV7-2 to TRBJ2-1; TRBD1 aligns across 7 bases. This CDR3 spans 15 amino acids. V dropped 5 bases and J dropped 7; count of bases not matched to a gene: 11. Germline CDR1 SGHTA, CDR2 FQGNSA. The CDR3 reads CASSREGQKINEQFF. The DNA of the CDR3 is TGTGCCAGCAGCCGCGAGGGACAGAAGATTAATGAGCAGTTCTTC.

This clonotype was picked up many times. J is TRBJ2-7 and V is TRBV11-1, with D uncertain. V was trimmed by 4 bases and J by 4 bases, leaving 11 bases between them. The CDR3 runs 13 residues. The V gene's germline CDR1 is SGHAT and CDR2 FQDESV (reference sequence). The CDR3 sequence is CASSSIDLYEQYF. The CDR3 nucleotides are TGTGCCAGCAGCTCGATCGACTTGTACGAGCAGTACTTC.

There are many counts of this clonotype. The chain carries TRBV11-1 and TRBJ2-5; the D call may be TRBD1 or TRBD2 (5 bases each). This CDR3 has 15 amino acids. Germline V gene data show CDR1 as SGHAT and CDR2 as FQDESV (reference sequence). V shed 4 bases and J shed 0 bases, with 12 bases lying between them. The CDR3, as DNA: TGTGCCAGCAGCTACGGGACGGAATACCAAGAGACCCAGTACTTC. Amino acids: CASSYGTEYQETQYF.

CDR3 DNA: TGTGCCAGCAGCCCCAGTGGGGGAAACACCATATATTTT. Its protein product is CASSPSGGNTIYF. The rearrangement joins TRBV7-9 to TRBJ1-3; D gene ambiguous. Germline V CDR1 and CDR2: SEHNR, FQNEAQ (reference sequence). The CDR3 consists of 13 residues. V dropped 5 bases and J dropped 4 bases, with 9 bases sitting between them.

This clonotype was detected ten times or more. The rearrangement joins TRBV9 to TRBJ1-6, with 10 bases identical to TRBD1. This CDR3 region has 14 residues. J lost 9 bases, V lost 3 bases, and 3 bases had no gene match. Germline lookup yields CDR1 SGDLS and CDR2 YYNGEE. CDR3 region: CASSGGQGGSPLHF. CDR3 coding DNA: TGTGCCAGCAGCGGAGGACAGGGGGGTTCACCCCTCCACTTT.

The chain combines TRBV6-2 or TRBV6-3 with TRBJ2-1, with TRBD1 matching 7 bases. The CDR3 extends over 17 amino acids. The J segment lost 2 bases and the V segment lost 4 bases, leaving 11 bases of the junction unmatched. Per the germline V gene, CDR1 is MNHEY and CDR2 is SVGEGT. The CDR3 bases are TGTGCCAGCAGTTCCACCCTGACAGGGAACCCCTACAATGAGCAGTTCTTC. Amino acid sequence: CASSSTLTGNPYNEQFF.

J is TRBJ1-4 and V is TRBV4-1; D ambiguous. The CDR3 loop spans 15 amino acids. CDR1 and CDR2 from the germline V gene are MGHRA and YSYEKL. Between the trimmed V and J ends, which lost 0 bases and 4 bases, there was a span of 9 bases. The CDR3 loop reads CASSQEAQLNEKLFF. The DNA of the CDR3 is TGCGCCAGCAGCCAAGAAGCACAGCTTAATGAAAAACTGTTTTTT.

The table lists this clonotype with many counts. The CDR3 sequence is CASSPPGLTNQPQHF. The CDR3 coding sequence is TGTGCCAGCAGTCCCCCGGGACTTACCAATCAGCCCCAGCATTTT. This rearrangement joins TRBV28 to TRBJ1-5; perhaps TRBD1 as D (5 bases). Germline loops: CDR1 MDHEN, CDR2 SYDVKM. Trimming pared 5 bases from V and 3 bases from J, leaving 14 bases between. The CDR3 length is 15 residues.

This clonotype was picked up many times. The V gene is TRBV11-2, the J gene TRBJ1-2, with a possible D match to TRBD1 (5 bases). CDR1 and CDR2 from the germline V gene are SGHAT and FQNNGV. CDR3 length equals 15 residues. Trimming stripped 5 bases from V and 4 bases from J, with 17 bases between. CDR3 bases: TGTGCCAGCAGCCGCCCCAGGGATTTGGCCTATGGCTACACCTTC. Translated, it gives CASSRPRDLAYGYTF.

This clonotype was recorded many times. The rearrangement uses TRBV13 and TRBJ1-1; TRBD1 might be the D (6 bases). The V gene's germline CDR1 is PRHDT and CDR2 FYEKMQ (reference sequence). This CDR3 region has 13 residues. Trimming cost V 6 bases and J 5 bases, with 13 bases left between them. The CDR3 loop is CASSQTGFTEAFF. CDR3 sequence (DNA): TGTGCCAGCAGTCAAACAGGGTTTACTGAAGCTTTCTTT. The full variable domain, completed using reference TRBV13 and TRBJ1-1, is AAGVIQSPRHLIKEKRETATLKCYPIPRHDTVYWYQQGPGQDPQFLISFYEKMQSDKGSIPDRFSAQQFSDYHSELNMSSLELGDSALYFCASSQTGFTEAFFGQGTRLTVV.

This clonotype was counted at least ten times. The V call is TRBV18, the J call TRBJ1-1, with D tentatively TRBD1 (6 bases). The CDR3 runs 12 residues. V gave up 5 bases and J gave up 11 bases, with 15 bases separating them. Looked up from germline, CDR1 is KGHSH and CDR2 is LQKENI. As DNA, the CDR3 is TGTGCCAGCTCAACGAACAGGGCACGGGCTTTCTTT. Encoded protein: CASSTNRARAFF.

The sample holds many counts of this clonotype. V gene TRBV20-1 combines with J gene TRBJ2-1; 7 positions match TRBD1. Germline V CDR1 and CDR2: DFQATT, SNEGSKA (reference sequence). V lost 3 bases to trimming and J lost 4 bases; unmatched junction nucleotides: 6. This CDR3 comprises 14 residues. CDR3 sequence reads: CSASGGQAYNEQFF. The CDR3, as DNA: TGCAGTGCTAGTGGCGGACAGGCATACAATGAGCAGTTCTTC.

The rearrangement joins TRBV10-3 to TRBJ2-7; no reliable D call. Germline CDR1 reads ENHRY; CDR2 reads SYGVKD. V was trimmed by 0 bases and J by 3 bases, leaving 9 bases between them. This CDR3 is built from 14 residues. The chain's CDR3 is CAISESIHLYEQYF. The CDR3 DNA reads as TGTGCCATCAGTGAGTCGATTCATCTCTACGAGCAGTACTTC.

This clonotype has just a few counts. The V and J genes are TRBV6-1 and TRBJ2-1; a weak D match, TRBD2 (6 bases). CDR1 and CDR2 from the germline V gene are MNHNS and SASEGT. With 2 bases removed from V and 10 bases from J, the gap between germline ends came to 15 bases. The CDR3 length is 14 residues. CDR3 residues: CASSESVGGWEQFF. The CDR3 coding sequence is TGTGCCAGCAGTGAATCCGTGGGAGGATGGGAGCAGTTCTTC.

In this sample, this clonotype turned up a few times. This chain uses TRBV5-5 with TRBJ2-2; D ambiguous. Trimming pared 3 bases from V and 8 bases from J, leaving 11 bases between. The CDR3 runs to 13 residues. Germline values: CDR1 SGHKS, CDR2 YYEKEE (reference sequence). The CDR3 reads CASSSDPGGELFF. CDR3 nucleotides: TGTGCCAGCAGCTCGGATCCGGGTGGGGAGCTGTTTTTT.

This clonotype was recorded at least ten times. In DNA form, the CDR3 reads TGTGCCAGCAGCACCTATCCAGGCCCAGGGGCCGAGCAGTACTTC. Its protein is CASSTYPGPGAEQYF. The chain recombines TRBV5-8 with TRBJ2-7, with D perhaps matching TRBD1 (6 bases). CDR1 is SGHTS and CDR2 is YDEGEE in the germline V gene. This CDR3 spans 15 amino acids. Trimming took off 4 bases at V and 6 bases at J, with 20 bases between the two ends.

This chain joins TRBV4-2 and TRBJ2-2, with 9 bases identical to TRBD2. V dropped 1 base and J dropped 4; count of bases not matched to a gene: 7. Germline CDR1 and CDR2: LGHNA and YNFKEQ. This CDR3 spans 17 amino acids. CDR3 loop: CASSQGNSGGLTGELFF. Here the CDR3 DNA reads TGTGCCAGCAGCCAAGGCAACAGCGGGGGGCTCACCGGGGAGCTGTTTTTT.

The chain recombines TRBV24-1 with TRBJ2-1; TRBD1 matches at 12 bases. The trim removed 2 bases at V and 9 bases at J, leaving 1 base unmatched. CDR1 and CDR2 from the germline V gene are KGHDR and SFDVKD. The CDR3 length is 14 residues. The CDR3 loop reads CATSDWDRGPEQFF. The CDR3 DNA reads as TGTGCCACCAGTGATTGGGACAGGGGGCCTGAGCAGTTCTTC.

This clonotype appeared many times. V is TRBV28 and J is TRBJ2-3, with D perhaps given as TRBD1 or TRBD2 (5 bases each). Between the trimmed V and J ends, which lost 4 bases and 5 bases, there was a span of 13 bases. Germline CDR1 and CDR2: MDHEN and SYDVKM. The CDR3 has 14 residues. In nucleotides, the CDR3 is TGTGCCAGCAGTTCCGGGACGACACAAGATACGCAGTATTTT. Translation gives CASSSGTTQDTQYF.

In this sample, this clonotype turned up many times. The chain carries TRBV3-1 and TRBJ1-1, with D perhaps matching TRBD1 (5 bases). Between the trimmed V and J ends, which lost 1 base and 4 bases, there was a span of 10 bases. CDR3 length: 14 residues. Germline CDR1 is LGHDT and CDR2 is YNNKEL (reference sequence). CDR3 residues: CASSQGQIGTEAFF. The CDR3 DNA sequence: TGTGCCAGCAGCCAAGGACAGATTGGCACTGAAGCTTTCTTT.

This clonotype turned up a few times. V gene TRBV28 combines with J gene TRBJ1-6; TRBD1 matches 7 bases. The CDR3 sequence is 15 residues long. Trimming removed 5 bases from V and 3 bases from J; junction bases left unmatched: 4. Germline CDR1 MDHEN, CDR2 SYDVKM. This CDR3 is CASSRRQGYNSPLHF. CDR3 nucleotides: TGTGCCAGCAGTCGAAGACAGGGCTATAATTCACCCCTCCACTTT.

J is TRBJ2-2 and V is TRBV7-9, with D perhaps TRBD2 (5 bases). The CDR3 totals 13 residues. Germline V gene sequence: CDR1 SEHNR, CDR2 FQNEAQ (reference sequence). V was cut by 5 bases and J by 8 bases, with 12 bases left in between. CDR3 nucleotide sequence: TGTGCCAGCAGCCCTCCCGGCGGGGGGGAGCTGTTTTTT. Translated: CASSPPGGGELFF. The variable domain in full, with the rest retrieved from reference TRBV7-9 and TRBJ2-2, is DTGVSQNPRHKITKRGQNVTFRCDPISEHNRLYWYRQTLGQGPEFLTYFQNEAQLEKSRLLSDRFSAERPKGSFSTLEIQRTEQGDSAMYLCASSPPGGGELFFGEGSRLTVL.

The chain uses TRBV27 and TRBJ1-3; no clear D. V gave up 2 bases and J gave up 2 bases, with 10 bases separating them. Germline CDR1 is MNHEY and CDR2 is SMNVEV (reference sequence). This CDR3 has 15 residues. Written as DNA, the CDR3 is TGTGCCAGCAGTTTAAAGCTCGGGGCTGGAAACACCATATATTTT. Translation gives CASSLKLGAGNTIYF.

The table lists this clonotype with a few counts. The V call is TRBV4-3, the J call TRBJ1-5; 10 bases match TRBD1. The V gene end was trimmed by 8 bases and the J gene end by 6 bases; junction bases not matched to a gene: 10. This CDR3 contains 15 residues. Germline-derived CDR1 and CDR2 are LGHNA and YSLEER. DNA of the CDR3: TGCGCCAGCCCCGCCGGGACAGGGGTTCGTCAGCCCCAGCATTTT. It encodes CASPAGTGVRQPQHF.